The rows below give T cell receptor beta chains drawn from one sample of a study of blood T cell repertoires in COVID-19. The repertoire was sequenced with immunoSEQ multiplex PCR; TCRdb's copy has only in-frame clones and lacks some. The sample consists of approximately 59,000 clones, about 81% of them appearing once. The sequenced material came from peripheral blood. All receptors come from a man aged 80 or over with acute or convalescent COVID-19. CDR3s include the opening cysteine and the closing phenylalanine or tryptophan. A D gene is named only where the DNA matches it firmly.

>NA|13|TRBV14|TRBJ2-7
CASSQVGGYEQYF
TGTGCCAGCAGCCAAGTCGGCGGCTACGAGCAGTACTTC
>TRBD2|15|TRBV3-1/TRBV3-2|TRBJ2-1
CASSRGLAAYNEQFF
TGTGCCAGCAGCCGGGGACTAGCGGCCTACAATGAGCAGTTCTTC
>TRBD1|14|TRBV5-8|TRBJ1-5
CASSPRTGNQPQHF
TGTGCCAGCAGCCCACGGACAGGGAATCAGCCCCAGCATTTT
>TRBD2|15|TRBV5-1|TRBJ2-1
CASSPGTSGANEQFF
TGCGCCAGCAGCCCCGGGACTAGCGGGGCCAATGAGCAGTTCTTC
>NA|13|TRBV29-1|TRBJ2-5
CSVAMTAQETQYF
TGCAGCGTTGCAATGACAGCGCAAGAGACCCAGTACTTC
>NA|16|TRBV19|TRBJ2-2
CASSIHPGTNTGELFF
TGTGCCAGTAGTATTCACCCAGGGACGAACACCGGGGAGCTGTTTTTT
>TRBD2|16|TRBV7-2|TRBJ2-5
CASSLGAGVVKETQYF
TGTGCCAGCAGCTTAGGAGCGGGGGTCGTCAAAGAGACCCAGTACTTC
>NA|13|TRBV29-1|TRBJ1-2
CSVERRANYGYTF
TGCAGCGTTGAACGCAGGGCTAACTATGGCTACACCTTC
>TRBD1|13|TRBV5-4|TRBJ2-7
CASSLAQGVEQYF
TGTGCCAGCAGCTTGGCACAGGGGGTCGAGCAGTACTTC
>NA|14|TRBV7-2|TRBJ1-5
CASSPDSDNQPQHF
TGTGCCAGCAGCCCGGACAGCGACAATCAGCCCCAGCATTTT
>TRBD1|16|TRBV15|TRBJ1-1
CATSPRDRGRLGEAFF
TGTGCCACCAGCCCCCGGGACAGGGGGCGCTTAGGGGAAGCTTTCTTT
>NA|15|TRBV11-1|TRBJ2-7
CASSPRTGTGLEQYF
TGTGCCAGCAGCCCCCGGACGGGAACTGGGCTCGAGCAGTACTTC
>NA|15|TRBV7-9|TRBJ2-1
CASTAGGNSYNEQFF
TGTGCCAGCACGGCGGGCGGGAATTCCTACAATGAGCAGTTCTTC